One sample yielded the 24 T cell receptor beta chains listed below, sequenced in a study of blood T cell repertoires in COVID-19 (TCRdb year 2020). The method behind the library was the immunoSEQ multiplex PCR assay. In TCRdb, the immuneACCESS table is reduced to in-frame sequences with V and J assigned. These tables do not hold every clone; where another copy was compared, an unresolved V gene accounts for under half, and the others remain unexplained. The sample table lists more than 65,000 clones, about four fifths of them with a count of one. Around 15% of the sample is in the top ten clones. The source material was peripheral blood. These receptor sequences come from a woman older than 75 with acute or convalescent COVID-19.

The chain joins TRBV15 to TRBJ1-1; D possibly corresponds to TRBD1 (6 bases). From germline, CDR1 is LNHNV and CDR2 YYDKDF (reference sequence). V was shortened by 1 base and J by 0 bases, with 9 bases between the two germline ends. The length of the CDR3 is 15 residues. CDR3 DNA sequence: TGTGCCACCAGCAGAGCGAGGGGGTTGAACACTGAAGCTTTCTTT. It specifies CATSRARGLNTEAFF.

The rearrangement joins TRBV27 to TRBJ2-3; tentatively, D is TRBD2 (6 bases). The CDR3 totals 17 residues. The germline V and J ends were trimmed by 5 bases and 2 bases, with 20 bases remaining between them. CDR1 MNHEY and CDR2 SMNVEV come from the germline V gene (reference sequence). CDR3 sequence: CASSPPGLTTFTDTQYF. The CDR3 DNA reads TGTGCCAGCAGTCCTCCGGGACTTACGACCTTCACAGATACGCAGTATTTT.

This chain joins TRBV10-2 and TRBJ2-3, with TRBD2 matching 9 bases. V lost 5 bases and J lost 4; bases outside the gene matches: 7. Germline assignment: CDR1 WSHSY and CDR2 SAAADI. The CDR3 consists of 15 residues. CDR3 sequence (DNA): TGCGCCAGCAGTAGAGCTAGCGGGACCGCAGATACGCAGTATTTT. This sequence encodes CASSRASGTADTQYF.

This clone was found a few times. The rearrangement links TRBV9 to TRBJ2-1; 8 bases match TRBD2. V dropped 1 base and J dropped 7; count of bases not matched to a gene: 7. Germline V CDR1 and CDR2: SGDLS, YYNGEE. The CDR3 has 15 residues. The CDR3 coding sequence is TGTGCCAGCAGCGTATCAAGCGGGAGTAGAAATGAGCAGTTCTTC. It translates to CASSVSSGSRNEQFF.

CDR3 residues: CASSLGLAANSYNEQFF. CDR3 coding DNA: TGTGCCAGCAGCTTAGGTCTAGCGGCCAACTCCTACAATGAGCAGTTCTTC. The rearrangement uses TRBV11-3 and TRBJ2-1; 7 bases align to TRBD2. Germline V gene sequence: CDR1 SGHNT, CDR2 YENEEA. V shed 1 base and J 0 bases; nucleotides not matched to a gene: 6. There are 17 residues in the CDR3.

The V and J genes are TRBV11-3 and TRBJ2-1, with a possible D match to TRBD2 (6 bases). Germline V gene lookup returns CDR1 SGHNT and CDR2 YENEEA. Trimming took off 1 base at V and 5 bases at J, with 6 bases between the two ends. The CDR3 has 13 amino acids. The CDR3 region has the DNA TGTGCCAGCAGCTTAGCGGGAGACAATGAGCAGTTCTTC. This translates into CASSLAGDNEQFF.

The CDR3 region has the DNA TGCGCCAGCAGCCAAGATCTGACAGCCGCCTTCTCTGGAAACACCATATATTTT. This translates into CASSQDLTAAFSGNTIYF. The genes are TRBV4-3 and TRBJ1-3, with D possibly matching TRBD1 (5 bases). Germline CDR1 reads LGHNA; CDR2 reads YSLEER. V shed 0 bases and J shed 0 bases, with 15 bases lying between them. The CDR3 totals 18 residues.

This clone was counted only a few times. J is TRBJ2-5 and V is TRBV5-1, with TRBD1 identical over 8 bases. This CDR3 is built from 13 residues. CDR1 SGHRS and CDR2 YFSETQ come from the germline V gene. V shed 4 bases, J shed 5 bases, and the junction held 4 bases outside the gene matches. The CDR3 region is CASSPGGRETQYF. Here the CDR3 DNA reads TGCGCCAGCAGCCCAGGGGGCCGGGAGACCCAGTACTTC.

This clone was picked up a small number of times. This chain uses TRBV29-1 with TRBJ2-3; 7 positions match TRBD2. The ends lost 6 bases at V and 0 bases at J; junction bases unmatched: 6. The CDR3 is 14 amino acids. Germline V gene lookup returns CDR1 SQVTM and CDR2 ANQGSEA. This CDR3 is CSVTPSGSTDTQYF. CDR3 sequence (DNA): TGCAGCGTCACACCTAGCGGTAGCACAGATACGCAGTATTTT.

V gene TRBV11-2 combines with J gene TRBJ2-7, with 15 bases aligning to TRBD2. The CDR3 extends over 15 amino acids. With 1 base clipped from V and 9 bases from J, the junction kept 4 bases outside the gene matches. Per the germline V gene, CDR1 is SGHAT and CDR2 is FQNNGV. The DNA of the CDR3 is TGTGCCAGCAGCTTAGCGGGGACTAGCGGGAGGAGGCAGTACTTC. Protein sequence: CASSLAGTSGRRQYF.

The rearrangement uses TRBV18 and TRBJ2-7, with 7 bases matching TRBD1. Germline values: CDR1 KGHSH, CDR2 LQKENI. Unmatched junction bases numbered 6, after V lost 0 bases and J lost 4 bases. The CDR3 contains 15 residues. The CDR3 nucleotides are TGTGCCAGCTCACCACCGTCGGGACAGCAGTACGAGCAGTACTTC. Amino acids: CASSPPSGQQYEQYF.

The chain combines TRBV5-1 with TRBJ2-1; D gene unclear. V was shortened by 0 bases and J by 7 bases, with 11 bases between the two germline ends. Germline lookup yields CDR1 SGHRS and CDR2 YFSETQ. There are 14 residues in the CDR3. CDR3 sequence (DNA): TGCGCCAGCAGCTTGGCCCGCACTGTTAATGAGCAGTTCTTC. This encodes CASSLARTVNEQFF.

This rearrangement joins TRBV12-3 or TRBV12-4 to TRBJ2-1, with D maybe TRBD1 (6 bases). Between the trimmed V and J ends, which lost 6 bases and 11 bases, there was a span of 11 bases. The CDR3 has 11 residues. The CDR3 protein is CASSPGTQQFF. Here the CDR3 DNA reads TGTGCCAGCAGCCCCGGGACACAGCAGTTCTTC.

The CDR3 reads CASRSGTGELNEQFF. The CDR3 DNA is TGCGCCAGCAGATCCGGGACAGGAGAATTAAATGAGCAGTTCTTC. This chain links TRBV5-1 with TRBJ2-1; TRBD1 matches 8 bases. The CDR3 runs 15 residues. Germline CDR1 and CDR2: SGHRS and YFSETQ. V gave up 5 bases and J gave up 7 bases; unmatched junction bases: 11.

V gene TRBV24-1 combines with J gene TRBJ2-2; 10 bases match TRBD1. With V trimmed by 2 bases and J by 6 bases, 8 bases remained unmatched. From germline, CDR1 is KGHDR and CDR2 SFDVKD. This CDR3 comprises 17 residues. CDR3 bases: TGTGCCACCAGTGATTCTTGGGGACAGGGGACAGCCGGGGAGCTGTTTTTT. It specifies CATSDSWGQGTAGELFF.

The rearrangement uses TRBV5-1 and TRBJ2-3; D perhaps matches TRBD2 (5 bases). Trimming pared 4 bases from V and 6 bases from J, leaving 21 bases between. Germline values: CDR1 SGHRS, CDR2 YFSETQ. The CDR3 is made up of 16 amino acids. The CDR3 loop reads CASSLLLSAREDTQYF. The DNA for the CDR3 is TGCGCCAGCAGCCTCCTCCTTAGCGCCCGCGAGGATACGCAGTATTTT.

The chain combines TRBV7-9 with TRBJ2-7, with D possibly matching TRBD1 (5 bases). Germline V gene lookup returns CDR1 SEHNR and CDR2 FQNEAQ (reference sequence). CDR3 length: 13 amino acids. V shed 4 bases and J shed 2 bases, with 9 bases lying between them. The CDR3 coding sequence is TGTGCCAGCAGCTCTTACAGGACCTACGAGCAGTACTTC. It yields the protein CASSSYRTYEQYF.

The genes are TRBV6-5 and TRBJ2-7; 7 nucleotides align to TRBD2. Looked up from germline, CDR1 is MNHEY and CDR2 is SVGAGI. There are 14 residues in the CDR3. V shed 11 bases, J shed 3 bases, and the junction held 13 bases outside the gene matches. In DNA, the CDR3 is TGTGCCGCAGCCCTTCGGCGGGAGAGCTACGAGCAGTACTTC. It codes for CAAALRRESYEQYF.

In its sample, this clone was seen once. The chain links TRBV5-1 to TRBJ2-1, with D maybe TRBD2 (6 bases). Per the germline V gene, CDR1 is SGHRS and CDR2 is YFSETQ. This CDR3 has 15 amino acids. V shed 1 base and J shed 8 bases, with 16 bases lying between them. CDR3 protein: CASSLYGGGIDEQFF. The CDR3 region has the DNA TGCGCCAGCAGCTTGTACGGAGGAGGGATAGATGAGCAGTTCTTC.

CDR3 loop: CASSQDLAGALEQYF. Here the CDR3 DNA reads TGCGCCAGCAGCCAAGATTTAGCGGGAGCTCTTGAGCAGTACTTC. This chain uses TRBV4-1 with TRBJ2-7, with 9 bases that match TRBD2. The CDR3 consists of 15 residues. Germline CDR1 reads MGHRA; CDR2 reads YSYEKL. J lost 7 bases, V lost 0 bases, and 7 bases had no gene match.

The genes are TRBV15 and TRBJ2-7; 14 nucleotides align to TRBD2. This CDR3 has 24 amino acids. The germline V gene has CDR1 LNHNV and CDR2 YYDKDF (reference sequence). Trimming took 5 bases from V and 7 from J; bases not matched to a gene: 34. The CDR3 nucleotides read TGTGCCACCAGCTCCCCGCCGGGACAGGGTGGTGGGACTAGCGGGGGACTCGCAGCGGGGGAGCAGTACTTC. It translates to CATSSPPGQGGGTSGGLAAGEQYF.

The DNA for the CDR3 is TGTGCCAGCAGTGACTCCCCCTCTACTAGCCATTCCTACAATGAGCAGTTCTTC. Translation: CASSDSPSTSHSYNEQFF. The V call is TRBV6-4, the J call TRBJ2-1, with D perhaps TRBD2 (6 bases). Germline V gene lookup returns CDR1 MRHNA and CDR2 SNTAGT. There are 18 residues in the CDR3. Trimming pared 0 bases from V and 1 base from J, leaving 16 bases between.

The chain recombines TRBV7-2 with TRBJ2-1; 10 bases are a match to TRBD2. J gave up 7 bases and V 4 bases, and 10 bases lay outside the gene matches. The germline gives CDR1 SGHTA, CDR2 FQGNSA. The CDR3 is 16 amino acids. The CDR3 DNA sequence: TGTGCCAGCAGCTCCCCTAATGTACTAGCGGGAAATGAGCAGTTCTTC. Translating gives CASSSPNVLAGNEQFF.

The genes are TRBV27 and TRBJ1-2; 9 nucleotides line up with TRBD1. The CDR3 loop spans 13 amino acids. With 5 bases clipped from V and 5 bases from J, the junction kept 3 bases outside the gene matches. CDR1 and CDR2 from the germline V gene are MNHEY and SMNVEV (reference sequence). CDR3 sequence: CASSTDRGYGYTF. The CDR3 DNA reads TGTGCCAGCAGTACCGACAGGGGGTATGGCTACACCTTC.